Listed below are T cell receptor beta chains from one sample, sequenced in a study of blood T cell repertoires in COVID-19. Using immunoSEQ multiplex PCR, the repertoire was profiled, and TCRdb retains in-frame clones only, with some absent. The table includes around 200,000 clones, more than 75% detected once. The sequenced sample consisted of peripheral blood. Receptors originate from an older man with acute or convalescent COVID-19. Both conserved end residues are trimmed from each CDR3. Fields, in order: V gene, D gene, CDR3 protein. A D gene is named only where the DNA matches it firmly.

TRBV5-1 - ASSLDIGGGGELF
TRBV18 TRBD2 ASSPRLAGGTDTQY
TRBV28 - ASSSTQAPRETQY
TRBV7-2 - ASSSQSGVYGYT
TRBV5-1 TRBD2 ASRFGTTGEQF
TRBV19 - ASSIGQRGNEQF
TRBV10-3 - AISDEGSSPLH
TRBV7-2 - ASNLGVNTEAF
TRBV11-3 - ASSPGMGEQF
TRBV29-1 - SVEKGVGRF
TRBV6-5 TRBD1 ASRPTGADEQF
TRBV18 - ASSRQSSTDTQY
TRBV11-2 TRBD1 ASSLGGRDRRFHGYT
TRBV28 - ASSLGGYNTDTQY
TRBV2 TRBD2 ASAQLAGVRNEQF
TRBV5-1 - ASSLGGTATEQY
TRBV5-1 TRBD1 ASSLGTGQYEQY
TRBV3-1/TRBV3-2 - ASSLRGSSGANVLT
TRBV6-2/TRBV6-3 - ASSYWGGGNQPQH
TRBV27 TRBD1 ASSRWGGQAHSPLH
TRBV3-1/TRBV3-2 TRBD1 ASSPRDSVNYGYT
TRBV19 - ASSTQVNTEAF
TRBV5-5 TRBD1 ASSLDRGYGYT
TRBV5-1 TRBD2 ASSLVAGVGTDTQY
TRBV11-3 - ASSLEGAGRNSPLH
TRBV6-5 - ATRGGTYEQY
TRBV6-5 TRBD2 ASTGAGVAEQF
TRBV11-1 - ASSLGGSGANVLT
TRBV27 - ASSPNGGAEF
TRBV2 TRBD1 ASSPWRGRQGTSNSPLH
TRBV28 - ASSLRGVGQPQH
TRBV27 TRBD2 ASSLLLAGVLRTDTQY